This TCR beta chain was sequenced in a study of blood T cell repertoires in COVID-19. In the study overall: Samples representing acute and convalescent COVID-19 were sourced from the United States, Italy and Spain. T cells, B-cell-depleted T cells, or PBMCs supplied cDNA or gDNA.

CDR3 length: 15 amino acids. V dropped 5 bases and J dropped 1; count of bases not matched to a gene: 4. Looked up from germline, CDR1 is LGHNT and CDR2 is FRNRAP. Assay used: immunoSEQ multiplex PCR; TCRdb lists only in-frame clones, some missing. The table records 200,000 to 250,000 clones, more than 70% of them present only once. Sequencing was carried out using PBMCs or T cells enriched from blood (not recorded which). This receptor was taken from a woman aged 45-60 years who had recovered from COVID-19. The V call is TRBV12-5, the J call TRBJ2-3; TRBD1 matches 9 bases. This CDR3 reads CASGTRQGGTDTQYF. The CDR3 nucleotides read TGTGCTAGTGGTACAAGACAGGGGGGCACAGATACGCAGTATTTT.